This TCR beta chain is drawn from a study of blood T cell repertoires in COVID-19. Study-wide context: Italy, Spain and the United States were the sources of the convalescent and acute COVID-19 samples. From T cells, B-cell-depleted T cells, or PBMCs came the material, which was cDNA or gDNA.

Repertoires were generated with immunoSEQ multiplex PCR, while TCRdb's copy carries only in-frame clones and drops some. This sample has some 170,000 clones, with over 80% found just once. This clone is a singleton in its sample. The V gene lost 1 base and the J gene lost 4 bases, with 16 bases spanning the gap. The CDR3 has 16 residues. The germline V gene has CDR1 KGHSH and CDR2 LQKENI. This sequence originates from a woman aged 45-60 years with acute or convalescent COVID-19. This sequence joins TRBV18 and TRBJ1-1; D possibly corresponds to TRBD1 (6 bases). Sequenced input: peripheral blood. CDR3 in amino acids: CASSPRTPEGGTEAFF. CDR3 DNA sequence: TGTGCCAGCTCACCACGTACCCCTGAAGGGGGCACTGAAGCTTTCTTT.